These 12 T cell receptor beta chains originate from one sample sequenced in a study of beta chain features in type 1 diabetes. The sequenced template was cDNA made from the entire isolated RNA. Clones were read by immunoSEQ multiplex PCR, and TCRdb kept only the in-frame ones, dropping some. The table lists around 190,000 clones, more than 10% of them singletons, with 0.62% in the top ten. The sequenced sample consisted of central memory CD4+ T cells from blood. The receptors derive from a woman aged 18-29 years in good health.

The rearrangement links TRBV6-6 to TRBJ2-5, with a weak D call TRBD1 (6 bases). Trimming shortened V by 8 bases and J by 5 bases, and 18 bases separated the two germline ends. The CDR3 has 14 residues. Germline assignment: CDR1 MNHNY and CDR2 SVGAGI (reference sequence). The CDR3 nucleotides read TGTGCCAGCCAGGGGTCCTCCCTCCAGGAGACCCAGTACTTC. It yields the protein CASQGSSLQETQYF.

The chain couples TRBV2 to TRBJ1-5; tentative D call: TRBD1 (5 bases). The V gene's germline CDR1 is SNHLY and CDR2 FYNNEI. V shed 7 bases and J shed 3 bases, with 13 bases lying between them. The CDR3 has 14 amino acids. The CDR3 is CASTTDSFNQPQHF. The CDR3 DNA sequence: TGTGCCAGCACCACAGACAGCTTCAATCAGCCCCAGCATTTT. Complete variable domain (other parts from reference TRBV2 and TRBJ1-5): EPEVTQTPSHQVTQMGQEVILRCVPISNHLYFYWYRQILGQKVEFLVSFYNNEISEKSEIFDDQFSVERPDGSNFTLKIRSTKLEDSAMYFCASTTDSFNQPQHFGDGTRLSIL.

This clone showed up just a few times. In the same sample, other DNA sequences code for this CDR3. J is TRBJ1-2 and V is TRBV10-3; TRBD1 matches 8 bases. The CDR3 loop spans 14 amino acids. Germline assignment: CDR1 ENHRY and CDR2 SYGVKD. V lost 0 bases and J lost 6; bases outside the gene matches: 3. The CDR3 bases are TGTGCCATCAGTGAGTCAGGACAGGGCAATGGCTACACCTTC. Translation: CAISESGQGNGYTF.

The genes are TRBV6-5 and TRBJ1-5; D is unresolved. The CDR3 has 13 amino acids. Trimming stripped 5 bases from V and 5 bases from J, with 10 bases between. Germline loops: CDR1 MNHEY, CDR2 SVGAGI. DNA of the CDR3: TGTGCCAGCAGTGGGAGGGTGCATCAGCCCCAGCATTTT. Translation: CASSGRVHQPQHF.

The rearrangement joins TRBV7-2 to TRBJ2-2, with 7 bases identical to TRBD1. The CDR3 sequence is 16 residues long. V shed 5 bases and J 1 base; nucleotides not matched to a gene: 7. Germline V gene data show CDR1 as SGHTA and CDR2 as FQGNSA. The CDR3 DNA sequence: TGTGCCAGCAGCGGGCCGGGACAGAGGAACACCGGGGAGCTGTTTTTT. Translation gives CASSGPGQRNTGELFF.

The V and J genes are TRBV6-5 and TRBJ2-1, with TRBD2 matching 8 bases. CDR3 size: 16 residues. Trimming at V came to 2 bases and at J to 7 bases, leaving 10 bases not matched to a gene. Germline V lookup: CDR1 MNHEY, CDR2 SVGAGI. The CDR3 DNA reads TGTGCCAGCAGTTACATTCACGGGAGGGCCGAGAATGAGCAGTTCTTC. It specifies CASSYIHGRAENEQFF.

The gene calls are TRBV7-2 and TRBJ2-5; TRBD2 aligns across 7 bases. After removal of 3 bases from V and 5 bases from J, the junction contained 6 bases not matched to a gene. Germline CDR1 and CDR2: SGHTA and FQGNSA. The CDR3 has 14 residues. The CDR3, as DNA: TGTGCCAGCAGCTTCAGCGGGAAGATTGAGACCCAGTACTTC. Translation gives CASSFSGKIETQYF.

This clone was detected a few times. This sequence joins TRBV4-2 and TRBJ2-1; TRBD1 is a possible D gene (7 bases). In germline, CDR1 is LGHNA, CDR2 YNFKEQ. With 4 bases removed from V and 6 bases from J, the gap between germline ends came to 16 bases. This CDR3 has 15 amino acids. The CDR3 protein is CASSLEGPGGNEQFF. CDR3 DNA sequence: TGTGCCAGCAGCCTGGAGGGGCCAGGGGGCAATGAGCAGTTCTTC.

V gene TRBV18 combines with J gene TRBJ2-7, with a weak D call TRBD1 (5 bases). V lost 3 bases to trimming and J lost 4 bases, with 10 bases between them. Germline V gene lookup returns CDR1 KGHSH and CDR2 LQKENI. The CDR3 runs to 13 residues. The CDR3 reads CASSPGLLYEQYF. CDR3 in DNA: TGTGCCAGCTCACCGGGGCTACTGTACGAGCAGTACTTC.

The genes are TRBV25-1 and TRBJ2-1; 7 positions agree with TRBD2. The junction had 6 bases not matched to a gene; V was cut back by 6 bases and J by 7 bases. This CDR3 contains 13 residues. Germline CDR1 reads MGHDK; CDR2 reads SYGVNS. CDR3: CASSWTSRNEQFF. DNA of the CDR3: TGTGCCAGCAGCTGGACTAGTCGGAATGAGCAGTTCTTC.

V gene TRBV28 combines with J gene TRBJ2-7; D may be TRBD2 (5 bases). CDR1 and CDR2 (germline): MDHEN, SYDVKM. Deletions cut 9 bases from V and 6 bases from J, with 24 bases between. The CDR3 runs 15 residues. The CDR3 DNA is TGTGCCAGTTTGCACGGAGGCCGTGGAGGCGCCGAGCAGTACTTC. As protein: CASLHGGRGGAEQYF.

This sequence joins TRBV18 and TRBJ1-1, with a weak D call TRBD1 (5 bases). The CDR3 has 14 amino acids. Germline V gene lookup returns CDR1 KGHSH and CDR2 LQKENI. The ends were cut back, 2 bases at V and 1 base at J, with 8 bases in the middle. This CDR3 reads CASSPTGWNTEAFF. The DNA for the CDR3 is TGTGCCAGCTCACCAACAGGCTGGAACACTGAAGCTTTCTTT. The variable domain in full, completed from reference TRBV18 and TRBJ1-1, reads NAGVMQNPRHLVRRRGQEARLRCSPMKGHSHVYWYRQLPEEGLKFMVYLQKENIIDESGMPKERFSAEFPKEGPSILRIQQVVRGDSAAYFCASSPTGWNTEAFFGQGTRLTVV.